The sequence of this T cell receptor beta chain was determined in a study of cytomegalovirus exposure and HLA in healthy donors. The study's findings and limits: When a later analysis compared HLA-associated TCR beta chains with equally common others, the HLA-associated chains turned out to be more clonally expanded and to have lower generation probabilities.

Notes on this clone: Its cognate antigen is unknown.

With 60 Vbeta and 13 Jbeta primers, the PCR was carried out. The protocol was immunoSEQ multiplex PCR, while the TCRdb copy is restricted to in-frame clones and leaves out a portion. The top ten clones hold about 2.5% of a sample with roughly 150,000 clones, roughly 81% of them seen once. After removal of 4 bases from V and 8 bases from J, the junction contained 13 bases not matched to a gene. Germline CDR1 and CDR2: MNHEY and SVGAGI. The CDR3 extends over 15 amino acids. The sequencing input was PBMCs. This chain links TRBV6-5 with TRBJ1-2; the match to TRBD1 covers 7 bases. The TCR originated in a man younger than 45 in good health and CMV-seropositive. CDR3 sequence (DNA): TGTGCCAGCAGTTCCGGGACAGCCTTGTTTGAAGGCTACACCTTC. Residues: CASSSGTALFEGYTF.